Below are 15 T cell receptor beta chains sequenced from a single sample in a study of HIV-infected patients and healthy controls (dated by TCRdb to between 2013 and 2015). Whole blood was used without cell fractionation, so all unsorted peripheral T cells were reflected in the repertoire. Libraries were made using 5' RACE. The listed sequencing device is Illumina MiSeq. 500 to 600 ng RNA was reverse transcribed with SuperScript III using primers against the alpha and beta constant regions. Separate alpha and beta chain libraries were generated by chain-specific third strand synthesis with multiplexing indices. Through fastp at Q25 and MiXCR, TCRdb rebuilt clones from the public reads, retaining in-frame beta chains. Rows with one shared CDR3 protein collapse into an entry with the most common genes and DNA. The sample table records roughly 22,000 distinct CDR3 sequences; 8.5% to 9% of these occur just once. The top ten clones comprise roughly 4% of the sample.

Sequenced: blood. These receptors came from an adult in good health.

This clonotype was counted at least ten times. This chain joins TRBV7-2 and TRBJ2-3, with D perhaps assigned TRBD1 or TRBD2 (6 bases each). CDR1 and CDR2 (germline): SGHTA, FQGNSA. The CDR3 is 15 residues long. Trimming pared 2 bases from V and 0 bases from J, leaving 9 bases between. CDR3 protein: CASSLRGTSTDTQYF. The CDR3 DNA reads as TGTGCCAGCAGCTTAAGGGGGACTAGCACAGATACGCAGTATTTT. Combining the CDR3 with reference TRBV7-2 and TRBJ2-3 gives the whole variable domain GAGVSQSPSNKVTEKGKDVELRCDPISGHTALYWYRQSLGQGLEFLIYFQGNSAPDKSGLPSDRFSAERTGGSVSTLTIQRTQQEDSAVYLCASSLRGTSTDTQYFGPGTRLTVL.

This clonotype was picked up many times. The rearrangement joins TRBV9 to TRBJ1-5; D is uncertain. Germline CDR1 reads SGDLS; CDR2 reads YYNGEE. CDR3 size: 15 residues. V lost 1 base and J lost 7, with 15 bases in between. CDR3 coding DNA: TGTGCCAGCAGCGTATCGGCAGAATCATGGCAGCCCCAGCATTTT. Residues: CASSVSAESWQPQHF.

This clonotype showed up many times. The chain is built from TRBV29-1 and TRBJ1-1; D might be TRBD1 (6 bases). CDR3 length equals 12 residues. V shed 6 bases and J shed 3 bases, with 11 bases lying between them. Germline assignment: CDR1 SQVTM and CDR2 ANQGSEA. The CDR3 coding sequence is TGCAGCGTCTACCAGGGGTACACTGAAGCTTTCTTT. It encodes CSVYQGYTEAFF. The whole variable domain, filled in from reference TRBV29-1 and TRBJ1-1, reads SAVISQKPSRDICQRGTSLTIQCQVDSQVTMMFWYRQQPGQSLTLIATANQGSEATYESGFVIDKFPISRPNLTFSTLTVSNMSPEDSSIYLCSVYQGYTEAFFGQGTRLTVV.

This clonotype has a count of ten or more. This chain links TRBV11-2 with TRBJ2-2, with D maybe TRBD2 (6 bases). This CDR3 has 14 amino acids. Germline loops: CDR1 SGHAT, CDR2 FQNNGV. Trimming removed 5 bases at V and 1 base at J, with 8 bases between. In DNA form, the CDR3 reads TGTGCCAGCAGCCGGGGGTGGAACACCGGGGAGCTGTTTTTT. Its protein is CASSRGWNTGELFF.

This clonotype showed up many times. The chain uses TRBV19 and TRBJ1-1; no clear D gene. The V gene's germline CDR1 is LNHDA and CDR2 SQIVND (reference sequence). Trimming shortened V by 5 bases and J by 5 bases, and 18 bases separated the two germline ends. This CDR3 has 15 amino acids. The CDR3 DNA sequence: TGTGCCAGTAGTCTAGCGGCGACGGTTAGGACTGAAGCTTTCTTT. Translating gives CASSLAATVRTEAFF. The full variable domain, rest sourced from reference TRBV19 and TRBJ1-1, is DGGITQSPKYLFRKEGQNVTLSCEQNLNHDAMYWYRQDPGQGLRLIYYSQIVNDFQKGDIAEGYSVSREKKESFPLTVTSAQKNPTAFYLCASSLAATVRTEAFFGQGTRLTVV.

A few counts support this clonotype. This rearrangement joins TRBV6-2 or TRBV6-3 to TRBJ1-6; possibly TRBD1 for D (5 bases). This CDR3 region has 14 residues. CDR1 MNHEY and CDR2 SVGEGT come from the germline V gene. V was trimmed by 5 bases and J by 7 bases, leaving 12 bases between them. DNA for the CDR3: TGTGCCAGCAGTGACCCGGGACCCAATTCACCCCTCCACTTT. Translation gives CASSDPGPNSPLHF.

The chain carries TRBV20-1 and TRBJ2-3; a weak D match, TRBD2 (5 bases). In germline, CDR1 is DFQATT, CDR2 SNEGSKA (reference sequence). Trimming left V 0 bases short and J 9 bases short, with 10 bases between. CDR3 length equals 12 residues. CDR3 protein: CSARDLASTQYF. CDR3 coding DNA: TGCAGTGCTAGAGATCTAGCTTCCACGCAGTATTTT.

As regards this clonotype: A read error may account for a junction end that differs from germline. This CDR3 reads CSARDYRSSNTGAFF. The CDR3 DNA follows: TGCAGTGCTAGAGATTACAGGAGTTCTAACACTGGAGCTTTCTTT. The chain is built from TRBV20-1 and TRBJ1-1; the D gene is possibly TRBD1 (5 bases). Germline V gene data show CDR1 as DFQATT and CDR2 as SNEGSKA (reference sequence). CDR3 size: 15 residues.

This clonotype was seen many times. V usage is TRBV5-1 and J usage is TRBJ1-5; D is unresolved. The CDR3 is 15 residues long. Germline lookup yields CDR1 SGHRS and CDR2 YFSETQ. Trimming cost V 2 bases and J 3 bases, with 12 bases left between them. Here the CDR3 reads CASSLSDFPNQPQHF. In DNA form, the CDR3 reads TGCGCCAGCAGCTTAAGCGATTTTCCCAATCAGCCCCAGCATTTT.

This clonotype was seen ten or more times. The rearrangement links TRBV27 to TRBJ1-2, with D perhaps matching TRBD1 (6 bases). Trimming pared 5 bases from V and 4 bases from J, leaving 17 bases between. CDR1 is MNHEY, CDR2 SMNVEV, per germline (reference sequence). The CDR3 length is 15 residues. The CDR3 coding sequence is TGTGCCAGCAGTCCCCGACAGGTGGGTAGCTATGGCTACACCTTC. Protein product: CASSPRQVGSYGYTF.

This clonotype was recorded a few times. J is TRBJ2-7 and V is TRBV4-2; D gene unclear. Germline values: CDR1 LGHNA, CDR2 YNFKEQ. The CDR3 is 16 residues long. V lost 0 bases to trimming and J lost 2 bases, with 14 bases between them. CDR3 DNA: TGTGCCAGCAGCCAAGAGAAGTCCCGGAACACCTACGAGCAGTACTTC. It is translated as CASSQEKSRNTYEQYF.

There are many counts of this clonotype. The chain joins TRBV11-2 to TRBJ2-1; D call uncertain. CDR3 length: 10 residues. CDR1 is SGHAT and CDR2 is FQNNGV in the germline V gene. Trimming took 10 bases from V and 7 from J, leaving 8 bases between them. CDR3 in amino acids: CATQKNEQFF. The CDR3 DNA is TGTGCCACCCAGAAGAATGAGCAGTTCTTC. The full variable domain, with the rest looked up from reference TRBV11-2 and TRBJ2-1, is EAGVAQSPRYKIIEKRQSVAFWCNPISGHATLYWYQQILGQGPKLLIQFQNNGVVDDSQLPKDRFSAERLKGVDSTLKIQPAKLEDSAVYLCATQKNEQFFGPGTRLTVL.

This clonotype was detected ten times or more. The chain employs TRBV20-1 and TRBJ2-5; D is undetermined. Trimming left V 3 bases short and J 2 bases short, with 4 bases between. This CDR3 has 11 residues. CDR1 and CDR2 from the germline V gene are DFQATT and SNEGSKA (reference sequence). The CDR3 sequence: CSASAQETQYF. In DNA form, the CDR3 reads TGCAGTGCTAGTGCTCAAGAGACCCAGTACTTC.

This clonotype was seen ten or more times. The rearrangement uses TRBV2 and TRBJ1-1; possible D gene TRBD1, 5 bases. Trimming took 6 bases from V and 8 from J, leaving 7 bases between them. Germline V lookup: CDR1 SNHLY, CDR2 FYNNEI. The CDR3 sequence is 10 residues long. DNA of the CDR3: TGTGCCAGCAGGGGGGGAGAAGCTTTCTTT. Residues: CASRGGEAFF. Full variable domain (missing parts from reference TRBV2 and TRBJ1-1): EPEVTQTPSHQVTQMGQEVILRCVPISNHLYFYWYRQILGQKVEFLVSFYNNEISEKSEIFDDQFSVERPDGSNFTLKIRSTKLEDSAMYFCASRGGEAFFGQGTRLTVV.

This rearrangement joins TRBV6-1 to TRBJ2-6, with D tentatively TRBD1 (5 bases). The germline V and J ends were trimmed by 4 bases and 0 bases, with 7 bases remaining between them. This CDR3 is built from 15 residues. Germline CDR1 MNHNS, CDR2 SASEGT. DNA for the CDR3: TGTGCCAGCAGTGTTCAGGGCTCTGGGGCCAACGTCCTGACTTTC. This encodes CASSVQGSGANVLTF.